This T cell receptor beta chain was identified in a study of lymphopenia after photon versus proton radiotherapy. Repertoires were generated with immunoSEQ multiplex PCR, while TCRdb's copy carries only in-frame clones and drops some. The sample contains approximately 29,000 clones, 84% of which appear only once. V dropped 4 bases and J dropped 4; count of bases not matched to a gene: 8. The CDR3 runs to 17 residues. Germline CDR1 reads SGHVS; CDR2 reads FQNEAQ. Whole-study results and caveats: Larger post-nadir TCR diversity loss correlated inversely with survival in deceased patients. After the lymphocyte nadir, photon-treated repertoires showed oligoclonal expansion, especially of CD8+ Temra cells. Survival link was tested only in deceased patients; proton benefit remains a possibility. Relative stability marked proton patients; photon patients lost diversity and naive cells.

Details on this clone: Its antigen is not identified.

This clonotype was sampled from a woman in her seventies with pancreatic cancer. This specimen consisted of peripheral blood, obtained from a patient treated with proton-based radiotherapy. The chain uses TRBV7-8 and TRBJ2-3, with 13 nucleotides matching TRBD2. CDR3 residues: CASSSYQLAGGADTQYF. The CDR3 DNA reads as TGTGCCAGCAGCTCCTACCAACTAGCGGGAGGGGCAGATACGCAGTATTTT.